This T cell receptor beta chain was retrieved from a study of long-term antiretroviral therapy in people with HIV. Points from the study as a whole: ART was followed by higher diversity that remained below transplant donor controls. Narrower CDR3 length ranges marked HIV repertoires relative to controls. Across all time points, the repertoire was dominated by clones that expanded before ART.

The germline V gene has CDR1 SGHRS and CDR2 YFSETQ. Trimming removed 0 bases from V and 0 bases from J, with 16 bases in between. The CDR3 is 17 residues long. A word on this clone: Antigen: not known.

Each specimen consisted of 1-10 million cryopreserved PBMC prior to extraction of DNA. Running of the v3.0 immunoSEQ assay took place at survey level. Clones were read by immunoSEQ multiplex PCR, and TCRdb kept only the in-frame ones, dropping some. The sample lists over 15,000 clones, over 60% seen once, with approximately 15% in the top ten. This sequence originates from a woman in her forties or fifties with HIV. The specimen comprised unsorted PBMCs, sampled 0.5 years before starting antiretroviral therapy. V gene TRBV5-1 combines with J gene TRBJ2-7; D gene unclear. The CDR3, as DNA: TGCGCCAGCAGCTTGGTATATATGGGGAAATCCTCCTACGAGCAGTACTTC. Protein: CASSLVYMGKSSYEQYF.